The next 29 T cell receptor beta chains were all read from a single sample in a study of post-analysis software for immune sequencing data. Regarding the study as a whole: Patients had higher frequencies than controls of five or six TRBV segments, including TRBV5-6, TRBV5-1 and TRBV20-1.

Unique molecular identifiers were carried by the TCR beta cDNA libraries. TCRdb reprocessed the PCR reads via MiXCR and lists one record per CDR3 protein. The top ten hold around 15% of the sample, which has about 400,000 distinct CDR3 sequences, 30% to 45% seen once. These TCRs' antigens remain unknown. Specimen: blood. These receptors were taken from a girl between 5 and 17 years old with multiple sclerosis.

In nucleotides, the CDR3 is TGTGCCAGCAGGCGTCACGGTATGAATGGCTACACCTTC. Encoded protein: CASRRHGMNGYTF. The chain couples TRBV12-3 or TRBV12-4 to TRBJ1-2, with D hard to call. This CDR3 is 13 amino acids long. The germline V and J ends were trimmed by 6 bases and 6 bases, with 14 bases remaining between them.

V and J are TRBV12-3 or TRBV12-4 and TRBJ2-6, with TRBD2 as a possible D gene (6 bases). Trimming pared 4 bases from V and 1 base from J, leaving 8 bases between. This CDR3 has 15 residues. The CDR3 nucleotides are TGTGCCAGCAGTTCGGGGGATTCTGGGGCCAACGTCCTGACTTTC. This sequence encodes CASSSGDSGANVLTF.

This clonotype was seen more than once but under ten times. This rearrangement joins TRBV28 to TRBJ2-5; possibly TRBD1 or TRBD2 for D (5 bases each). CDR3 length equals 15 residues. V was pared by 2 bases and J by 4 bases, with 14 bases between. CDR1 and CDR2 from the germline V gene are MDHEN and SYDVKM. This chain's CDR3 is CASSLLPGPGETQYF. The CDR3 nucleotides are TGTGCCAGCAGTTTACTCCCGGGACCAGGAGAGACCCAGTACTTC.

The chain uses TRBV10-3 and TRBJ2-7; D is unresolved. The CDR3 runs to 13 residues. In germline, CDR1 is ENHRY, CDR2 SYGVKD. V was clipped by 3 bases and J by 2 bases, with 8 bases between them. The CDR3 is CAISDRVAYEQYF. For the CDR3, the DNA is TGTGCCATCAGTGATCGTGTGGCCTACGAGCAGTACTTC.

This clonotype was picked up a small number of times. One junction end disagrees with the germline gene, perhaps due to a read error. The rearrangement joins TRBV7-2 to TRBJ2-3; maybe TRBD1 (6 bases). The CDR3 runs to 15 residues. CDR1 is SGHTA, CDR2 FQGNSA, per germline. The CDR3 here is CAGSLWWGPRYTQYF. The CDR3 region has the DNA TGTGCCGGCAGCTTATGGTGGGGGCCGAGGTATACGCAGTATTTT.

This clonotype has at least ten counts. The chain carries TRBV7-6 and TRBJ1-2, with 12 bases fitting TRBD1. The germline CDR1 and CDR2 sequences are SGHVS and FNYEAQ. The junction had 7 bases not matched to a gene; V was cut back by 7 bases and J by 7 bases. The CDR3 is made up of 14 amino acids. The CDR3 bases are TGTGCCAGCACCCCCGGGACAGGGGGCTTTGGCTACACCTTC. It translates to CASTPGTGGFGYTF.

The chain combines TRBV21-1 with TRBJ1-2. TRBV21-1 is a known pseudogene. The CDR3 is made up of 9 amino acids. CDR3 region: CASAGGYTF. The CDR3 nucleotides read TGTGCCAGCGCGGGTGGCTACACCTTC.

The chain carries TRBV7-9 and TRBJ1-4; D is uncertain. This CDR3 region has 16 residues. The germline V and J ends were trimmed by 0 bases and 5 bases, with 13 bases remaining between them. Germline V gene lookup returns CDR1 SEHNR and CDR2 FQNEAQ (reference sequence). CDR3 region: CASSLARAGANEKLFF. In nucleotides, the CDR3 is TGTGCCAGCAGCTTAGCTCGGGCGGGAGCCAATGAAAAACTGTTTTTT.

CDR3: CASSTNRANNRAFF. The CDR3 DNA is TGTGCCAGCAGCACCAACCGGGCCAACAATAGAGCTTTCTTT. This rearrangement joins TRBV7-2 to TRBJ1-1; D gene unclear. Germline V gives CDR1 SGHTA, CDR2 FQGNSA. CDR3 length: 14 residues. V lost 5 bases and J lost 10, with 20 bases in between.

The V gene is TRBV20-1, the J gene TRBJ2-7; 9 positions agree with TRBD1. V shed 5 bases, J shed 0 bases, and the junction held 5 bases outside the gene matches. The V gene's germline CDR1 is DFQATT and CDR2 SNEGSKA (reference sequence). The CDR3 covers 14 residues. The CDR3 region has the DNA TGCAGTGCTGCTGGGGGACAGGGCTCCTACGAGCAGTACTTC. Protein sequence: CSAAGGQGSYEQYF.

The V gene is TRBV10-3, the J gene TRBJ2-7, with 7 bases lining up with TRBD1. The trim removed 6 bases at V and 5 bases at J, leaving 4 bases unmatched. Germline values: CDR1 ENHRY, CDR2 SYGVKD. This CDR3 has 12 amino acids. In DNA form, the CDR3 reads TGTGCCATCAGGGAACAGGGGAACGAGCAGTACTTC. Translated: CAIREQGNEQYF.

This clonotype occurred a few times. The CDR3 spells CASGFGVGTEAFF. CDR3 nucleotide sequence: TGTGCTAGTGGTTTCGGGGTGGGCACTGAAGCTTTCTTT. V usage is TRBV12-5 and J usage is TRBJ1-1, with D hard to call. This CDR3 has 13 residues. The germline V and J ends were trimmed by 3 bases and 4 bases, with 9 bases remaining between them. From germline, CDR1 is LGHNT and CDR2 FRNRAP.

The rearrangement links TRBV18 to TRBJ1-1; D not certain. The CDR3 consists of 16 residues. Trimming took off 3 bases at V and 0 bases at J, with 14 bases between the two ends. Germline loops: CDR1 KGHSH, CDR2 LQKENI. As DNA, the CDR3 is TGTGCCAGCTCACCGAATAGAGAGACTTTGAACACTGAAGCTTTCTTT. Protein: CASSPNRETLNTEAFF. The full variable domain, with the rest looked up from reference TRBV18 and TRBJ1-1, is NAGVMQNPRHLVRRRGQEARLRCSPMKGHSHVYWYRQLPEEGLKFMVYLQKENIIDESGMPKERFSAEFPKEGPSILRIQQVVRGDSAAYFCASSPNRETLNTEAFFGQGTRLTVV.

This clonotype was seen only once. The genes are TRBV20-1 and TRBJ2-1; no reliable D call. The CDR3 length is 14 residues. The germline CDR1 and CDR2 sequences are DFQATT and SNEGSKA (reference sequence). The ends were cut back, 1 base at V and 5 bases at J, with 12 bases in the middle. For the CDR3, the DNA is TGCAGTGCTAGAGCCTGGAAATCCCACAATGAGCAGTTCTTC. Residues: CSARAWKSHNEQFF.

This clonotype has more than one count but fewer than ten. The chain carries TRBV2 and TRBJ2-3; D ambiguous. In germline, CDR1 is SNHLY, CDR2 FYNNEI. The CDR3 is made up of 12 amino acids. V was pared by 3 bases and J by 2 bases, with 3 bases between. The CDR3 reads CASSEITDTQYF. The CDR3 DNA reads TGTGCCAGCAGTGAGATCACAGATACGCAGTATTTT.

This chain connects TRBV12-5 to TRBJ1-1; a weak D match, TRBD1 (6 bases). Between the trimmed V and J ends, which lost 0 bases and 3 bases, there was a span of 17 bases. Germline CDR1 and CDR2: LGHNT and FRNRAP. This CDR3 comprises 17 residues. This chain's CDR3 is CASGLVVGQPTHTEAFF. CDR3 coding DNA: TGTGCTAGTGGTTTGGTAGTCGGACAGCCGACGCACACTGAAGCTTTCTTT. Filled out from reference TRBV12-5 and TRBJ1-1, the complete variable domain reads DARVTQTPRHKVTEMGQEVTMRCQPILGHNTVFWYRQTMMQGLELLAYFRNRAPLDDSGMPKDRFSAEMPDATLATLKIQPSEPRDSAVYFCASGLVVGQPTHTEAFFGQGTRLTVV.

This clonotype appeared a few times. J is TRBJ2-5 and V is TRBV12-3 or TRBV12-4; a possible D gene is TRBD2 (7 bases). V lost 4 bases and J 4 bases, leaving 16 bases between the germline ends. This CDR3 spans 15 amino acids. CDR3: CASSSGGRVTETQYF. CDR3 nucleotide sequence: TGTGCCAGCAGTTCGGGGGGCCGGGTCACAGAGACCCAGTACTTC.

This clonotype was counted between two and nine times. J is TRBJ2-4 and V is TRBV5-1, with TRBD2 as a possible D gene (6 bases). Between the trimmed V and J ends, which lost 4 bases and 1 base, there was a span of 15 bases. Germline lookup yields CDR1 SGHRS and CDR2 YFSETQ. This CDR3 comprises 16 residues. The CDR3 DNA reads as TGCGCCAGCAGCAACTACGTAGGAGGGGCCAAAAACATTCAGTACTTC. Translation gives CASSNYVGGAKNIQYF. Full variable domain (remainder filled in from reference TRBV5-1 and TRBJ2-4): KAGVTQTPRYLIKTRGQQVTLSCSPISGHRSVSWYQQTPGQGLQFLFEYFSETQRNKGNFPGRFSGRQFSNSRSEMNVSTLELGDSALYLCASSNYVGGAKNIQYFGAGTRLSVL.

This clonotype was observed a few times. The CDR3 bases are TGTGCCAGCAGTGCCACCGGACGGCCTAGCACAGATACGCAGTATTTT. It is translated as CASSATGRPSTDTQYF. The chain combines TRBV28 with TRBJ2-3; D remains unclear. Trimming removed 5 bases from V and 0 bases from J, with 15 bases in between. CDR3 length equals 16 residues. The V gene's germline CDR1 is MDHEN and CDR2 SYDVKM.

V usage is TRBV29-1 and J usage is TRBJ2-5; TRBD1 matches 7 bases. Germline loops: CDR1 SQVTM, CDR2 ANQGSEA. The CDR3 contains 16 residues. Unmatched junction bases numbered 12, after V lost 0 bases and J lost 5 bases. This chain's CDR3 is CSVEDRLGTEGETQYF. Here the CDR3 DNA reads TGCAGCGTTGAAGATAGGCTAGGGACAGAAGGGGAGACCCAGTACTTC.

As to this clonotype: The junction and the germline gene differ at one end; a read error may be behind it. The rearrangement uses TRBV12-3 or TRBV12-4 and TRBJ1-2; D is unresolved. CDR3 length: 12 residues. As DNA, the CDR3 is TGTGCCGGCAGCAGACTGGGTCATGGCTACACCTTC. Its protein is CAGSRLGHGYTF.

The V and J genes are TRBV13 and TRBJ1-4, with D tentatively TRBD1 (6 bases). Trimming shortened V by 0 bases and J by 6 bases, and 17 bases separated the two germline ends. CDR1 and CDR2 (germline): PRHDT, FYEKMQ (reference sequence). The CDR3 is 17 amino acids. The CDR3 is CASSLGGSGGRDEKLFF. CDR3 coding DNA: TGTGCCAGCAGCTTAGGGGGAAGCGGGGGCCGGGATGAAAAACTGTTTTTT. The full variable domain, rest sourced from reference TRBV13 and TRBJ1-4, is AAGVIQSPRHLIKEKRETATLKCYPIPRHDTVYWYQQGPGQDPQFLISFYEKMQSDKGSIPDRFSAQQFSDYHSELNMSSLELGDSALYFCASSLGGSGGRDEKLFFGSGTQLSVL.

This clonotype was observed at least ten times. The chain couples TRBV6-5 to TRBJ2-5, with D unresolved. V shed 0 bases and J shed 0 bases, with 8 bases lying between them. The CDR3 covers 15 residues. Germline values: CDR1 MNHEY, CDR2 SVGAGI. The CDR3 is CASSYSMGDQETQYF. The CDR3 coding sequence is TGTGCCAGCAGTTACTCGATGGGCGACCAAGAGACCCAGTACTTC.

The chain recombines TRBV28 with TRBJ2-7; D is unresolved. The V end was cut by 8 bases, the J end by 0 bases, with 14 bases between. The germline V gene encodes CDR1 MDHEN and CDR2 SYDVKM. CDR3 length: 14 residues. The CDR3 region has the DNA TGTGCCAGCTCAGGAGTCTTCAGCTCCTACGAGCAGTACTTC. The encoded protein is CASSGVFSSYEQYF.

The chain uses TRBV4-2 and TRBJ1-5; D remains ambiguous. The ends were cut back, 0 bases at V and 3 bases at J, with 12 bases in the middle. Germline V gene sequence: CDR1 LGHNA, CDR2 YNFKEQ. There are 16 residues in the CDR3. The CDR3 coding sequence is TGTGCCAGCAGCCAAGATGGGCAGAGTTACAATCAGCCCCAGCATTTT. This gives the protein CASSQDGQSYNQPQHF.

In this sample, this clonotype turned up many times. V and J are TRBV9 and TRBJ2-1; D gene unclear. The CDR3 is made up of 14 amino acids. The V end lost 0 bases, the J end lost 3 bases, and 7 bases lay between the germline ends. In germline, CDR1 is SGDLS, CDR2 YYNGEE. The CDR3 DNA follows: TGTGCCAGCAGCGTAGGTGTCATCTACAATGAGCAGTTCTTC. Residues: CASSVGVIYNEQFF.

The V and J genes are TRBV10-3 and TRBJ2-5, with TRBD1 matching over 8 bases. The germline V gene has CDR1 ENHRY and CDR2 SYGVKD. The V and J ends lost 1 base and 2 bases, in that order; junction bases with no gene match: 15. CDR3 length: 19 residues. CDR3 residues: CAISELEDRGKGLQETQYF. As DNA, the CDR3 is TGTGCCATCAGTGAGTTAGAAGACAGGGGCAAGGGTTTACAAGAGACCCAGTACTTC.

This clonotype was observed a single time. V and J are TRBV9 and TRBJ2-7, with 9 nucleotides matching TRBD1. The J call may be wrong; the DNA end is better matched by TRBJ2-5. This CDR3 has 14 amino acids. Per the germline V gene, CDR1 is SGDLS and CDR2 is YYNGEE. The CDR3: CASSVDRGTETQYF. The CDR3 nucleotides are TGTGCCAGCAGCGTGGACAGGGGAACGGAGACCCAGTACTTC.

This clonotype came up a few times. The chain carries TRBV2 and TRBJ1-4; no reliable D call. Germline lookup yields CDR1 SNHLY and CDR2 FYNNEI. V lost 8 bases to trimming and J lost 0 bases, with 7 bases between them. The CDR3 runs 13 residues. The CDR3 protein is CASGRSTNEKLFF. Written as DNA, the CDR3 is TGTGCCAGCGGACGGTCAACTAATGAAAAACTGTTTTTT. The complete variable domain, with remaining parts taken from reference TRBV2 and TRBJ1-4, reads EPEVTQTPSHQVTQMGQEVILRCVPISNHLYFYWYRQILGQKVEFLVSFYNNEISEKSEIFDDQFSVERPDGSNFTLKIRSTKLEDSAMYFCASGRSTNEKLFFGSGTQLSVL.